Described below is a single T cell receptor (beta chain) sequence and its context. TCR beta CDR3 region amplification was performed from RNA transcripts. The study used the HTBI primer set for a first-round RT-PCR of the TCR CDR3. TCRdb ran MiXCR on the multiplex PCR reads and lists one entry per CDR3 protein. The profile shows 550,000 to 700,000 distinct CDR3 sequences, roughly 14% of them singletons. The data belong to a study of T cells in Graves' hyperthyroidism and ophthalmopathy. Background on the study: Blood was drawn when the patient was first diagnosed and still untreated.

Trimming left V 6 bases short and J 7 bases short, with 19 bases between. CDR3 length: 15 residues. From germline, CDR1 is MNHEY and CDR2 SVGEGT. The sequence was collected from a woman aged 40 to 50 with Graves' ophthalmopathy. The chain has TRBV6-2 or TRBV6-3 and TRBJ1-5; D is perhaps TRBD1 (6 bases). Material for sequencing was blood. The CDR3, as DNA: TGTGCCAGCAGCCGGCTAAACAGGGAAATACAGCCCCAGCATTTT. Translation gives CASSRLNREIQPQHF.